What follows are 21 T cell receptor beta chains derived from one specimen sequenced in a study of blood T cells in healthy people across ages. Primed by a sample-barcoded 5' primer and a J-beta primer mix, a second PCR proceeded for 7 to 11 cycles. Using its own MiXCR run on the 5' RACE reads, TCRdb lists one record per CDR3 protein. The data show over 500,000 distinct CDR3 sequences, 52% seen once. The sequenced sample consisted of blood. The source of these receptors is a woman of 80 years or more in good health.

In its sample, this clonotype was seen many times. The rearrangement uses TRBV29-1 and TRBJ2-3, with D hard to call. The CDR3 contains 14 residues. V was cut by 5 bases and J by 1 base, with 13 bases left in between. Germline CDR1 reads SQVTM; CDR2 reads ANQGSEA. DNA for the CDR3: TGCAGCGTTTCTGACCACGCACGCACAGATACGCAGTATTTT. Translated: CSVSDHARTDTQYF.

The J gene is TRBJ2-6, the V gene TRBV12-3 or TRBV12-4; no firm D call. V lost 6 bases and J 1 base, leaving 7 bases between the germline ends. The CDR3 covers 14 residues. The CDR3 protein is CASRNPSGANVLTF. The CDR3 coding sequence is TGTGCCAGCAGGAACCCTTCTGGGGCCAACGTCCTGACTTTC.

The table lists this clonotype with many counts. The V call is TRBV12-3 or TRBV12-4, the J call TRBJ2-3, with D perhaps assigned TRBD1 or TRBD2 (6 bases each). Between the trimmed V and J ends, which lost 5 bases and 4 bases, there was a span of 10 bases. The CDR3 has 13 amino acids. The CDR3 nucleotides read TGTGCCAGCAGTAGAAGGGGGGCAGATACGCAGTATTTT. Translated: CASSRRGADTQYF.

The rearrangement uses TRBV29-1 and TRBJ2-5; D could derive from TRBD1 or TRBD2 (5 bases each). The J call is uncertain, as TRBJ2-7 better fits the DNA end. Germline CDR1 and CDR2: SQVTM and ANQGSEA. The CDR3 runs 14 residues. The CDR3 region has the DNA TGCAGCGTAGCCCCGGGACCTCATGGCTACGAGCAGTACTTC. It is translated as CSVAPGPHGYEQYF.

On this clonotype: This may arise from a read error, as a much more abundant clone is one base away. The chain combines TRBV10-3 with TRBJ2-7, with 8 bases that match TRBD1. V shed 4 bases, J shed 6 bases, and the junction held 5 bases outside the gene matches. The CDR3 totals 13 residues. Germline V gives CDR1 ENHRY, CDR2 SYGVKD. CDR3 sequence: CAISVDRGCEQYF. Here the CDR3 DNA reads TGTGCCATCAGTGTCGACAGGGGTTGCGAGCAGTACTTC.

This clonotype appeared many times. The CDR3 DNA reads as TGCGCCAGCGGTAAAGGGGCCATATACGATTATGGCTACACCTTC. It is translated as CASGKGAIYDYGYTF. This sequence joins TRBV5-1 and TRBJ1-2; maybe TRBD1 (5 bases). This CDR3 region has 15 residues. Germline CDR1 SGHRS, CDR2 YFSETQ. Trimming took off 7 bases at V and 5 bases at J, with 21 bases between the two ends.

This clonotype occurred once. V gene TRBV10-3 combines with J gene TRBJ2-1; TRBD2 agrees at 13 bases. The CDR3 totals 16 residues. Trimming cost V 2 bases and J 6 bases; bases outside gene matches: 4. Germline V CDR1 and CDR2: ENHRY, SYGVKD. The CDR3 DNA reads TGTGCCATCAGTGAGGGACTAGCGGGGGAGGGCAATGAGCAGTTCTTC. Its translation is CAISEGLAGEGNEQFF.

The chain carries TRBV27 and TRBJ2-1, with D possibly TRBD1 on 8 matching bases. The germline CDR1 and CDR2 sequences are MNHEY and SMNVEV (reference sequence). The ends were cut back, 4 bases at V and 11 bases at J, with 21 bases in the middle. The CDR3 has 15 amino acids. CDR3 sequence: CASSSFDRGGGQQFF. The CDR3 nucleotides are TGTGCCAGCAGTTCGTTTGACAGGGGAGGGGGCCAGCAGTTCTTC.

The chain joins TRBV29-1 to TRBJ1-4, with D maybe TRBD1 (5 bases). Per the germline V gene, CDR1 is SQVTM and CDR2 is ANQGSEA. The germline V and J ends were trimmed by 1 base and 5 bases, with 8 bases remaining between them. The CDR3 runs to 13 residues. The CDR3 DNA follows: TGCAGCGTTGAAGCCGGGGGGAATGAAAAACTGTTTTTT. It translates to CSVEAGGNEKLFF.

The chain joins TRBV13 to TRBJ2-2; the match to TRBD2 covers 10 bases. J gave up 5 bases and V 3 bases, and 6 bases lay outside the gene matches. The germline V gene has CDR1 PRHDT and CDR2 FYEKMQ (reference sequence). CDR3 length equals 16 residues. The CDR3 is CASSFRSGGATGELFF. CDR3 in DNA: TGTGCCAGCAGCTTCAGGAGCGGGGGGGCTACCGGGGAGCTGTTTTTT.

This clonotype was detected ten times or more. The genes are TRBV10-3 and TRBJ2-1; 12 bases line up with TRBD2. Trimming at V came to 4 bases and at J to 6 bases, leaving 4 bases not matched to a gene. The CDR3 is 15 residues long. CDR1 is ENHRY and CDR2 is SYGVKD in the germline V gene. The CDR3 region is CAISGTSGAFNEQFF. CDR3 in DNA: TGTGCCATCAGTGGGACTAGCGGGGCATTCAATGAGCAGTTCTTC.

This rearrangement joins TRBV6-5 to TRBJ2-3; 10 bases are shared with TRBD2. The CDR3 runs to 16 residues. V dropped 0 bases and J dropped 6; count of bases not matched to a gene: 6. CDR1 and CDR2 (germline): MNHEY, SVGAGI. DNA of the CDR3: TGTGCCAGCAGTTACTCGGCTAGCGGGGGCGTCGATACGCAGTATTTT. It encodes CASSYSASGGVDTQYF.

The chain links TRBV6-1 to TRBJ2-1; perhaps D is TRBD1 or TRBD2 (6 bases each). The germline gives CDR1 MNHNS, CDR2 SASEGT. Trimming took off 6 bases at V and 5 bases at J, with 32 bases between the two ends. This CDR3 is built from 20 residues. CDR3 residues: CASRAEGRVLVPGADNEQFF. The CDR3 nucleotides read TGTGCCAGCAGAGCGGAGGGGCGGGTACTCGTCCCGGGGGCCGACAATGAGCAGTTCTTC.

The chain carries TRBV2 and TRBJ2-6; D is unclear. The V end lost 6 bases, the J end lost 0 bases, and 6 bases lay between the germline ends. CDR1 is SNHLY, CDR2 FYNNEI, per germline. This CDR3 contains 14 residues. In DNA form, the CDR3 reads TGTGCCAGCAGAGAGTTCTCTGGGGCCAACGTCCTGACTTTC. Translation: CASREFSGANVLTF.

The CDR3 DNA reads TGTGCCAGCAGTCCGGGCCCCCAGGAAACGGAGACCCAGTACTTC. Encoded protein: CASSPGPQETETQYF. V is TRBV28 and J is TRBJ2-7, with D uncertain. The DNA end is more similar to TRBJ2-5, so the J call may be wrong. CDR1 MDHEN and CDR2 SYDVKM come from the germline V gene. This CDR3 comprises 15 residues.

About this clonotype: One junction end does not reproduce the germline sequence, and a read error may be involved. The J gene is TRBJ2-3, the V gene TRBV2, with TRBD2 matching over 8 bases. Per germline, CDR1 SNHLY and CDR2 FYNNEI. This CDR3 has 13 amino acids. The CDR3 loop reads CATRTSSTDTRYF. The CDR3 coding sequence is TGTGCCACCCGGACTAGCAGCACAGATACGCGGTATTTT. Full variable domain (outside the CDR3, taken from reference TRBV2 and TRBJ2-3): EPEVTQTPSHQVTQMGQEVILRCVPISNHLYFYWYRQILGQKVEFLVSFYNNEISEKSEIFDDQFSVERPDGSNFTLKIRSTKLEDSAMYFCATRTSSTDTRYFGPGTRLTVL.

V is TRBV28 and J is TRBJ2-1; D remains unclear. V was cut by 6 bases and J by 7 bases, with 10 bases left in between. Germline loops: CDR1 MDHEN, CDR2 SYDVKM. CDR3 length equals 12 residues. CDR3 region: CASSPTPNEQFF. CDR3 DNA sequence: TGTGCCAGCAGCCCAACACCGAATGAGCAGTTCTTC.

This clonotype was seen at least ten times. The chain joins TRBV7-8 to TRBJ2-7; the D call may be TRBD1 or TRBD2 (5 bases each). V gave up 3 bases and J gave up 3 bases, with 12 bases separating them. CDR1 is SGHVS and CDR2 is FQNEAQ in the germline V gene. The CDR3 is 14 residues long. CDR3 DNA: TGTGCCAGCAGCTTCGGGGCCACCCACTACGAGCAGTACTTC. This sequence encodes CASSFGATHYEQYF. Filled out from reference TRBV7-8 and TRBJ2-7, the complete variable domain reads GAGVSQSPRYKVAKRGQDVALRCDPISGHVSLFWYQQALGQGPEFLTYFQNEAQLDKSGLPSDRFFAERPEGSVSTLKIQRTQQEDSAVYLCASSFGATHYEQYFGPGTRLTVT.

This clonotype was seen repeatedly, ten times or more. A read error is possible here, since a much larger clone lies one base away. V usage is TRBV25-1 and J usage is TRBJ2-5; 8 bases match TRBD1. The germline V gene has CDR1 MGHDK and CDR2 SYGVNS. Losses at the gene ends were 2 bases for V and 11 bases for J; bases not matched to a gene: 13. The CDR3 totals 15 residues. The CDR3 nucleotides are TGTGCCAGCAGTGAAACGGACAGGGACTGGAATGAGCAGTACTTC. Its translation: CASSETDRDWNEQYF. Looking up the rest from reference TRBV25-1 and TRBJ2-5 gives the full variable domain: EADIYQTPRYLVIGTGKKITLECSQTMGHDKMYWYQQDPGMELHLIHYSYGVNSTEKGDLSSESTVSRIRTEHFPLTLESARPSHTSQYLCASSETDRDWNEQYFGPGTRLLVL.

This clonotype was observed once. This chain connects TRBV19 to TRBJ2-1, with D perhaps assigned TRBD1 or TRBD2 (6 bases each). Per germline, CDR1 LNHDA and CDR2 SQIVND (reference sequence). The ends were cut back, 2 bases at V and 4 bases at J, with 15 bases in the middle. The CDR3 has 16 amino acids. The CDR3 is CASSISWGARYNEQFF. CDR3 nucleotides: TGTGCCAGTAGTATATCGTGGGGGGCGCGTTACAATGAGCAGTTCTTC. Combining the CDR3 with reference TRBV19 and TRBJ2-1 gives the whole variable domain DGGITQSPKYLFRKEGQNVTLSCEQNLNHDAMYWYRQDPGQGLRLIYYSQIVNDFQKGDIAEGYSVSREKKESFPLTVTSAQKNPTAFYLCASSISWGARYNEQFFGPGTRLTVL.

There are many counts of this clonotype. The chain uses TRBV12-3 or TRBV12-4 and TRBJ2-1; 12 positions match TRBD2. The CDR3 is made up of 13 amino acids. The trim removed 6 bases at V and 8 bases at J, leaving 2 bases unmatched. The CDR3 is CASRGTSGYEQFF. The CDR3 DNA is TGTGCCAGCAGGGGGACTAGCGGGTATGAGCAGTTCTTC.